The 32 T cell receptor beta chains reported below all come from one sample, sequenced in a study of T cell changes during pregnancy in multiple sclerosis. Profiling relied on immunoSEQ multiplex PCR, and the TCRdb table lists in-frame clones only, not all of them. The top ten clones hold around 1.7% of a sample with fewer than 90,000 clones, approximately 95% of them seen once. The sample here was peripheral blood, taken after pregnancy. Receptor source: a female donor in good health, enrolled as a control in a pregnancy study.

The rearrangement uses TRBV20-1 and TRBJ2-3; D is unresolved. The CDR3 has 10 amino acids. CDR1 is DFQATT, CDR2 SNEGSKA, per germline (reference sequence). Trimming removed 3 bases from V and 6 bases from J, with 4 bases in between. This chain's CDR3 is CSASPDTQYF. CDR3 nucleotides: TGCAGTGCTAGTCCGGATACGCAGTATTTT.

DNA for the CDR3: TGTGCCAGCAGCCCACTACTAGCACTGAACACCGGGGAGCTGTTTTTT. Protein sequence: CASSPLLALNTGELFF. The gene calls are TRBV5-6 and TRBJ2-2; tentative D call: TRBD2 (6 bases). The CDR3 is 16 residues long. V lost 4 bases, J lost 1 base, and 14 bases lay in between. Germline-derived CDR1 and CDR2 are SGHDT and YYEEEE.

The chain has TRBV28 and TRBJ2-7; TRBD2 agrees at 11 bases. V lost 3 bases to trimming and J lost 4 bases; unmatched junction nucleotides: 5. CDR1 and CDR2 from the germline V gene are MDHEN and SYDVKM. The CDR3 loop spans 15 amino acids. As DNA, the CDR3 is TGTGCCAGCAGTTTTAGGGGACTAGCGGCTTACGAGCAGTACTTC. Translating it yields CASSFRGLAAYEQYF.

The V gene is TRBV27, the J gene TRBJ2-6, with D possibly being TRBD2 (5 bases). The CDR3 runs to 16 residues. The V end was cut by 5 bases, the J end by 4 bases, with 15 bases between. From germline, CDR1 is MNHEY and CDR2 SMNVEV (reference sequence). The CDR3 reads CASSQVSTGGANVLTF. The CDR3 nucleotides read TGTGCCAGCAGTCAGGTTTCTACGGGAGGGGCCAACGTCCTGACTTTC.

V usage is TRBV5-1 and J usage is TRBJ2-2; a weak D match, TRBD2 (6 bases). The germline CDR1 and CDR2 sequences are SGHRS and YFSETQ. The CDR3 runs to 15 residues. Trimming took off 2 bases at V and 4 bases at J, with 12 bases between the two ends. The CDR3 protein is CASSFGGLGTGELFF. DNA of the CDR3: TGCGCCAGCAGCTTTGGAGGGTTAGGCACCGGGGAGCTGTTTTTT. The full variable domain, with the rest looked up from reference TRBV5-1 and TRBJ2-2, is KAGVTQTPRYLIKTRGQQVTLSCSPISGHRSVSWYQQTPGQGLQFLFEYFSETQRNKGNFPGRFSGRQFSNSRSEMNVSTLELGDSALYLCASSFGGLGTGELFFGEGSRLTVL.

This chain joins TRBV9 and TRBJ1-1; 9 positions agree with TRBD1. J was trimmed by 0 bases and V by 4 bases; bases with no gene match: 4. The CDR3 runs 15 residues. The V gene's germline CDR1 is SGDLS and CDR2 YYNGEE. The CDR3 sequence is CASSRQGDMNTEAFF. The CDR3 DNA sequence: TGTGCCAGCAGCCGACAGGGGGACATGAACACTGAAGCTTTCTTT.

This chain uses TRBV6-1 with TRBJ1-4; D is unclear. The CDR3 is made up of 11 amino acids. Trimming removed 2 bases from V and 13 bases from J, with 8 bases in between. Germline V gives CDR1 MNHNS, CDR2 SASEGT. CDR3 coding DNA: TGTGCCAGCAGTGAATCTCAGATACTGTTTTTT. It codes for CASSESQILFF.

The V and J genes are TRBV6-5 and TRBJ2-5, with unresolved D. Trimming stripped 0 bases from V and 1 base from J, with 12 bases between. Germline assignment: CDR1 MNHEY and CDR2 SVGAGI. The length of the CDR3 is 16 residues. CDR3 loop: CASSYSLTRFQETQYF. The CDR3 coding sequence is TGTGCCAGCAGTTACTCGCTAACGAGGTTCCAAGAGACCCAGTACTTC.

This clone was seen more than once but under ten times. This chain links TRBV29-1 with TRBJ2-1, with 8 bases that match TRBD2. The CDR3 spans 14 residues. Germline assignment: CDR1 SQVTM and CDR2 ANQGSEA. After removal of 5 bases from V and 5 bases from J, the junction contained 8 bases not matched to a gene. The DNA of the CDR3 is TGCAGCGTTAAATCTAGCGGGCGCCACAATGAGCAGTTCTTC. Translated: CSVKSSGRHNEQFF.

The J gene is TRBJ1-2, the V gene TRBV6-6; possible D gene TRBD1, 6 bases. Trimming took 2 bases from V and 5 from J, leaving 12 bases between them. This CDR3 spans 14 amino acids. Germline values: CDR1 MNHNY, CDR2 SVGAGI (reference sequence). DNA of the CDR3: TGTGCCAGCAGTTACGGTCGGACAGTTTATGGCTACACCTTC. Protein sequence: CASSYGRTVYGYTF.

This rearrangement joins TRBV28 to TRBJ1-2; TRBD1 matches at 8 bases. This CDR3 has 14 residues. Germline CDR1 and CDR2: MDHEN and SYDVKM. V was pared by 3 bases and J by 2 bases, with 2 bases of the junction left unmatched. DNA of the CDR3: TGTGCCAGCAGTTTCAGGGGGCTAAACTATGGCTACACCTTC. Translation: CASSFRGLNYGYTF.

This chain joins TRBV7-9 and TRBJ2-1; D possibly corresponds to TRBD2 (5 bases). Trimming pared 4 bases from V and 3 bases from J, leaving 13 bases between. Per the germline V gene, CDR1 is SEHNR and CDR2 is FQNEAQ (reference sequence). CDR3 length: 15 residues. The CDR3 spells CASSSERTVYNEQFF. The CDR3 DNA reads TGTGCCAGCAGCTCCGAGCGGACCGTCTACAATGAGCAGTTCTTC.

The V and J genes are TRBV4-1 and TRBJ1-2; D not certain. The CDR3 runs 14 residues. Trimming removed 1 base from V and 4 bases from J, with 10 bases in between. CDR1 is MGHRA and CDR2 is YSYEKL in the germline V gene. The CDR3 sequence: CASSQAPGSYGYTF. The CDR3 bases are TGCGCCAGCAGCCAAGCGCCAGGCAGCTATGGCTACACCTTC.

The V call is TRBV28, the J call TRBJ1-2; D not certain. Trimming took 7 bases from V and 5 from J, leaving 17 bases between them. The germline gives CDR1 MDHEN, CDR2 SYDVKM. The CDR3 contains 14 residues. The CDR3 nucleotides read TGTGCCAGCACCGTTACGAGGATCGGATATGGCTACACCTTC. Translating gives CASTVTRIGYGYTF.

The chain links TRBV6-1 to TRBJ2-1; D unclear. Trimming stripped 2 bases from V and 1 base from J, with 9 bases between. Germline assignment: CDR1 MNHNS and CDR2 SASEGT. This CDR3 has 15 amino acids. DNA of the CDR3: TGTGCCAGCAGTGAAAGGAGTTGGTCCTACAATGAGCAGTTCTTC. Encoded protein: CASSERSWSYNEQFF.

This sequence joins TRBV29-1 and TRBJ2-7; the match to TRBD1 covers 8 bases. There are 13 residues in the CDR3. Germline V gives CDR1 SQVTM, CDR2 ANQGSEA. J gave up 7 bases and V 4 bases, and 9 bases lay outside the gene matches. DNA of the CDR3: TGCAGCGTTGGTGGGACAGGTCGTTGGGAGCAGTACTTC. It encodes CSVGGTGRWEQYF.

This clone appeared a single time. The chain's CDR3 is CASSEGFRGQNTEAFF. CDR3 nucleotide sequence: TGTGCCAGCAGTGAAGGATTCAGGGGACAGAACACTGAAGCTTTCTTT. V gene TRBV2 combines with J gene TRBJ1-1; the D gene is possibly TRBD1 (6 bases). In germline, CDR1 is SNHLY, CDR2 FYNNEI. The V and J ends lost 1 base and 1 base respectively, with 13 bases between them. The CDR3 covers 16 residues.

The CDR3 loop is CASSPLTASQETQYF. DNA for the CDR3: TGCGCCAGCAGCCCCCTGACAGCCTCTCAAGAGACCCAGTACTTC. The V gene is TRBV5-1, the J gene TRBJ2-5; D might be TRBD1 (5 bases). CDR1 and CDR2 (germline): SGHRS, YFSETQ. The CDR3 extends over 15 amino acids. The V end was cut by 4 bases, the J end by 2 bases, with 15 bases between.

The J gene is TRBJ2-3, the V gene TRBV5-4; a possible D gene is TRBD2 (6 bases). CDR1 and CDR2 (germline): SGHNT, YYREEE (reference sequence). The CDR3 totals 18 residues. Trimming shortened V by 3 bases and J by 2 bases, and 22 bases separated the two germline ends. This CDR3 reads CASSSPRGQEGDTDTQYF. The DNA of the CDR3 is TGTGCCAGCAGCTCCCCACGGGGCCAGGAGGGCGACACAGATACGCAGTATTTT. The full variable domain, in which reference TRBV5-4 and TRBJ2-3 provide the parts outside the CDR3, is ETGVTQSPTHLIKTRGQQVTLRCSSQSGHNTVSWYQQALGQGPQFIFQYYREEENGRGNFPPRFSGLQFPNYSSELNVNALELDDSALYLCASSSPRGQEGDTDTQYFGPGTRLTVL.

CDR3 in DNA: TGTGCCAGCAGGTCTATCTCCTCGTTAGTAGATACGCAGTATTTT. Amino acid sequence: CASRSISSLVDTQYF. The rearrangement uses TRBV6-1 and TRBJ2-3; D gene ambiguous. V was trimmed by 6 bases and J by 5 bases, leaving 18 bases between them. Germline V gives CDR1 MNHNS, CDR2 SASEGT. The CDR3 length is 15 residues.

The rearrangement links TRBV11-2 to TRBJ2-3; possible D gene TRBD2, 5 bases. Germline loops: CDR1 SGHAT, CDR2 FQNNGV. This CDR3 region has 15 residues. V was pared by 3 bases and J by 1 base, with 11 bases between. The DNA of the CDR3 is TGTGCCAGCAGCTTTAGCATGCGGGGCACAGATACGCAGTATTTT. The encoded protein is CASSFSMRGTDTQYF.

The CDR3 nucleotides read TGTGCCAGCAGTTACCTAGGGGTTCATGGCTACACCTTC. Its protein is CASSYLGVHGYTF. The genes are TRBV6-5 and TRBJ1-2, with D perhaps matching TRBD1 (5 bases). Germline V gene lookup returns CDR1 MNHEY and CDR2 SVGAGI. Trimming removed 2 bases at V and 6 bases at J, with 10 bases between. The CDR3 loop spans 13 amino acids.

CDR3 coding DNA: TGTGCCACCTATAAGGACAGGTGGAATCAGCCCCAGCATTTT. This codes for CATYKDRWNQPQHF. The rearrangement uses TRBV15 and TRBJ1-5; 7 bases line up with TRBD1. The V gene's germline CDR1 is LNHNV and CDR2 YYDKDF (reference sequence). With 8 bases clipped from V and 4 bases from J, the junction kept 8 bases outside the gene matches. The CDR3 sequence is 14 residues long.

The CDR3 is CASSLGTGVGYTF. CDR3 bases: TGTGCCAGCAGTTTAGGGACAGGGGTAGGCTACACCTTC. The gene calls are TRBV27 and TRBJ1-2; 10 bases are a match to TRBD1. Germline CDR1 and CDR2: MNHEY and SMNVEV (reference sequence). There are 13 residues in the CDR3. With 2 bases clipped from V and 8 bases from J, the junction kept 2 bases outside the gene matches.

The CDR3 loop reads CASMELAGVNEQFF. CDR3 DNA sequence: TGTGCCAGCATGGAACTAGCGGGAGTCAATGAGCAGTTCTTC. The V and J genes are TRBV2 and TRBJ2-1; 11 nucleotides agree with TRBD2. Germline assignment: CDR1 SNHLY and CDR2 FYNNEI. The V and J ends lost 7 bases and 6 bases, in that order; junction bases with no gene match: 5. The CDR3 runs 14 residues.

This clone was seen once. This chain uses TRBV28 with TRBJ1-2, with 9 bases fitting TRBD1. V was pared by 4 bases and J by 7 bases, with 7 bases of the junction left unmatched. CDR3 length equals 14 residues. Germline CDR1 is MDHEN and CDR2 is SYDVKM. The CDR3 loop is CASSSNRGLGGYTF. The CDR3 coding sequence is TGTGCCAGCAGTTCAAACAGGGGGCTCGGTGGCTACACCTTC.

CDR3 DNA sequence: TGTGCCAGTAAACCGGGACTAGCTAGCAATGAGCAGTTCTTC. This codes for CASKPGLASNEQFF. The V gene is TRBV6-5, the J gene TRBJ2-1; 9 bases agree with TRBD2. The CDR3 covers 14 residues. J gave up 6 bases and V 9 bases, and 9 bases lay outside the gene matches. Germline lookup yields CDR1 MNHEY and CDR2 SVGAGI.

To note about this clone: Other DNA sequences in this specimen translate into the identical CDR3. The rearrangement joins TRBV7-2 to TRBJ2-1, with 8 bases identical to TRBD1. Germline V gene sequence: CDR1 SGHTA, CDR2 FQGNSA. CDR3 size: 15 residues. The J segment lost 1 base and the V segment lost 3 bases, leaving 2 bases of the junction unmatched. This CDR3 reads CASSFDRGSYNEQFF. As DNA, the CDR3 is TGTGCCAGCAGCTTTGACAGGGGATCCTACAATGAGCAGTTCTTC.

This clone was detected once. The J gene is TRBJ1-1, the V gene TRBV19; 8 positions match TRBD1. The CDR3 is made up of 13 amino acids. The ends lost 6 bases at V and 4 bases at J; junction bases unmatched: 4. The V gene's germline CDR1 is LNHDA and CDR2 SQIVND (reference sequence). CDR3 residues: CASSSTGATEAFF. The DNA of the CDR3 is TGTGCCAGTAGCTCGACAGGGGCCACTGAAGCTTTCTTT.

This chain joins TRBV28 and TRBJ1-3; D might be TRBD1 (6 bases). Germline CDR1 and CDR2: MDHEN and SYDVKM. This CDR3 is built from 16 residues. Trimming stripped 7 bases from V and 4 bases from J, with 20 bases between. Written as DNA, the CDR3 is TGTGCCAGCACCCTACTGGGGCAGGGGATAGGAAACACCATATATTTT. This translates into CASTLLGQGIGNTIYF.

Only one count was recorded for this clone. The chain employs TRBV28 and TRBJ2-7; 9 bases match TRBD1. Germline V lookup: CDR1 MDHEN, CDR2 SYDVKM. J lost 0 bases, V lost 8 bases, and 8 bases had no gene match. This CDR3 spans 15 amino acids. CDR3 nucleotides: TGTGCCAGCCGGGACAGGGAGGGTATCTCCTACGAGCAGTACTTC. Its translation: CASRDREGISYEQYF.

V is TRBV2 and J is TRBJ2-3, with 9 bases lining up with TRBD2. In germline, CDR1 is SNHLY, CDR2 FYNNEI. The CDR3 is 16 residues long. V shed 6 bases and J 1 base; nucleotides not matched to a gene: 8. CDR3 nucleotides: TGTGCCAGCAGCCTTGGAAGGACTAGCGGCACAGATACGCAGTATTTT. Translation: CASSLGRTSGTDTQYF.